The 21 T cell receptor beta chains in this list originate from one sample, sequenced in a study of blood T cells in healthy people across ages. The use of a sample-barcoded 5' primer and a J-beta primer mix characterized a second PCR of 7 to 11 cycles. Using its own MiXCR run on the 5' RACE reads, TCRdb lists one record per CDR3 protein. The sample lists roughly 1.4 million distinct CDR3 sequences, 45% to 70% seen once, with 6.5% to 8.5% in the top ten. The sample taken for sequencing was blood. These receptors were obtained from a man between 18 and 29 years old in good health.

The chain couples TRBV6-6 to TRBJ2-1, with unresolved D. This CDR3 has 14 residues. From germline, CDR1 is MNHNY and CDR2 SVGAGI (reference sequence). Trimming left V 2 bases short and J 6 bases short, with 11 bases between. The CDR3 bases are TGTGCCAGCAGTTACGAGATAGGGTTCAATGAGCAGTTCTTC. This gives the protein CASSYEIGFNEQFF.

The chain couples TRBV29-1 to TRBJ2-7; possibly TRBD1 for D (5 bases). Trimming removed 4 bases from V and 1 base from J, with 17 bases in between. This CDR3 region has 15 residues. In germline, CDR1 is SQVTM, CDR2 ANQGSEA. CDR3 amino acids: CSVAPRVSQSYEQYF. The CDR3 nucleotides are TGCAGCGTTGCCCCCAGGGTTTCTCAGTCCTACGAGCAGTACTTC.

The gene calls are TRBV28 and TRBJ1-5; 8 bases match TRBD1. This CDR3 region has 17 residues. Germline assignment: CDR1 MDHEN and CDR2 SYDVKM. Losses at the gene ends were 10 bases for V and 2 bases for J; bases not matched to a gene: 16. CDR3 nucleotides: TGTGCCACCCGAACCGACTCAGGACAGGGTGGCAATCAGCCCCAGCATTTT. Protein product: CATRTDSGQGGNQPQHF.

The chain carries TRBV21-1 and TRBJ2-5; the table gives TRBD1 as D, unverified against the DNA. TRBV21-1 is a pseudogene segment. The CDR3 extends over 14 amino acids. Written as DNA, the CDR3 is TGTGCCAGCAACAGAGGACGGGATTCTTTAGAGCAGTACTTC. Its protein is CASNRGRDSLEQYF.

There are a few counts of this clonotype. The chain employs TRBV27 and TRBJ2-7; TRBD1 might be the D (6 bases). Per germline, CDR1 MNHEY and CDR2 SMNVEV (reference sequence). The CDR3 loop spans 15 amino acids. Trimming pared 5 bases from V and 1 base from J, leaving 15 bases between. Written as DNA, the CDR3 is TGTGCCAGCAGTAGGGTGGGGGCCTCTTCCTACGAGCAGTACTTC. Translating it yields CASSRVGASSYEQYF.

V usage is TRBV7-9 and J usage is TRBJ2-4, with 9 bases that match TRBD1. Judging by the DNA end, TRBJ2-5 fits better; the J call may be wrong. Germline CDR1 SEHNR, CDR2 FQNEAQ (reference sequence). This CDR3 region has 16 residues. CDR3 protein: CASSWPGQGAEETQYF. CDR3 bases: TGTGCCAGCTCCTGGCCGGGACAGGGTGCAGAAGAGACCCAGTACTTC.

V is TRBV4-1 and J is TRBJ1-1; D unresolved. Deletions cut 2 bases from V and 3 bases from J, with 4 bases between. Germline V gives CDR1 MGHRA, CDR2 YSYEKL. CDR3 length: 12 residues. In DNA form, the CDR3 reads TGCGCCAGCAGCCAATCGTACACTGAAGCTTTCTTT. Protein product: CASSQSYTEAFF.

The rearrangement links TRBV27 to TRBJ2-1, with TRBD2 as a possible D gene (5 bases). From germline, CDR1 is MNHEY and CDR2 SMNVEV (reference sequence). Trimming left V 1 base short and J 5 bases short, with 21 bases between. This CDR3 spans 18 amino acids. The CDR3 DNA reads as TGTGCCAGCAGTTTATTTTCCGGGCAGCGGAAGACTAACAATGAGCAGTTCTTC. As protein: CASSLFSGQRKTNNEQFF.

The chain recombines TRBV10-3 with TRBJ2-7; 7 bases match TRBD1. The end of the DNA aligns better with TRBJ2-5, so the J call may be wrong. The germline gives CDR1 ENHRY, CDR2 SYGVKD. CDR3 size: 15 residues. CDR3 protein: CAISPFYRQGETQYF. The CDR3 DNA reads TGTGCCATCAGTCCTTTTTACCGACAGGGAGAGACCCAGTACTTC.

The rearrangement joins TRBV5-1 to TRBJ1-1; D is undetermined. Germline CDR1 reads SGHRS; CDR2 reads YFSETQ. The V end lost 4 bases, the J end lost 3 bases, and 10 bases lay between the germline ends. CDR3 size: 13 residues. The CDR3 region is CASSKDLDTEAFF. In nucleotides, the CDR3 is TGCGCCAGCAGCAAAGATTTGGACACTGAAGCTTTCTTT.

This clonotype has more than one count but fewer than ten. The chain employs TRBV4-3 and TRBJ2-3; D unresolved. Germline V gene lookup returns CDR1 LGHNA and CDR2 YSLEER. The CDR3 contains 15 residues. The germline V and J ends were trimmed by 1 base and 2 bases, with 10 bases remaining between them. CDR3 loop: CASSQGRTYTDTQYF. CDR3 nucleotide sequence: TGCGCCAGCAGCCAAGGAAGGACCTACACAGATACGCAGTATTTT.

The chain is built from TRBV12-3 or TRBV12-4 and TRBJ1-2, with no clear D. V lost 3 bases and J 8 bases, leaving 13 bases between the germline ends. The CDR3 loop spans 13 amino acids. This CDR3 reads CASSFRLLGGYTF. The CDR3 nucleotides read TGTGCCAGCAGTTTTCGACTATTAGGAGGCTACACCTTC.

The sample holds one count of this clonotype. The rearrangement joins TRBV2 to TRBJ2-1, with D perhaps TRBD1 or TRBD2 (7 bases each). This CDR3 is 14 amino acids long. Germline values: CDR1 SNHLY, CDR2 FYNNEI. V was cut by 7 bases and J by 8 bases, with 18 bases left in between. Here the CDR3 DNA reads TGTGCCAGCAAGGGAGGGACAGCGGGACATGAGCAGTTCTTC. Protein: CASKGGTAGHEQFF. Based on the CDR3 plus reference TRBV2 and TRBJ2-1, the full variable domain is EPEVTQTPSHQVTQMGQEVILRCVPISNHLYFYWYRQILGQKVEFLVSFYNNEISEKSEIFDDQFSVERPDGSNFTLKIRSTKLEDSAMYFCASKGGTAGHEQFFGPGTRLTVL.

This clonotype was counted a few times. The V call is TRBV29-1, the J call TRBJ1-2; 9 nucleotides align to TRBD1. V shed 5 bases, J shed 6 bases, and the junction held 4 bases outside the gene matches. The CDR3 runs to 12 residues. Germline V gives CDR1 SQVTM, CDR2 ANQGSEA. CDR3 amino acids: CSVPGTGHGYTF. As DNA, the CDR3 is TGCAGCGTTCCCGGGACAGGGCATGGCTACACCTTC.

V and J are TRBV6-5 and TRBJ2-1; TRBD1 matches 7 bases. The V segment lost 9 bases and the J segment 3 bases; nucleotides outside the gene matches: 8. This CDR3 spans 14 amino acids. CDR1 and CDR2 (germline): MNHEY, SVGAGI. Here the CDR3 reads CASGKTGIYNEQFF. In nucleotides, the CDR3 is TGTGCCAGTGGCAAGACAGGGATCTACAATGAGCAGTTCTTC.

This chain joins TRBV6-5 and TRBJ1-1; TRBD1 is a possible D gene (5 bases). Per the germline V gene, CDR1 is MNHEY and CDR2 is SVGAGI. The V and J ends lost 8 bases and 11 bases respectively, with 18 bases between them. This CDR3 is 12 amino acids long. The CDR3 sequence is CASGDGALRAFF. In DNA form, the CDR3 reads TGTGCCAGCGGGGACGGAGCACTGAGGGCTTTCTTT.

This clonotype showed up just once. The CDR3 nucleotides read TGTGCCAGCAGTTCCCGGGCAGACAATGAGCAGTTCTTC. Translation gives CASSSRADNEQFF. The gene calls are TRBV6-5 and TRBJ2-1, with D uncertain. Deletions cut 4 bases from V and 5 bases from J, with 9 bases between. Germline V CDR1 and CDR2: MNHEY, SVGAGI. This CDR3 spans 13 amino acids.

The rearrangement uses TRBV12-3 or TRBV12-4 and TRBJ1-2; TRBD1 is a possible D gene (6 bases). V was cut by 6 bases and J by 5 bases, with 13 bases left in between. CDR3 length: 13 residues. CDR3 DNA sequence: TGTGCCAGCAGCGACAGGTCAACTTATGGCTACACCTTC. Translating gives CASSDRSTYGYTF.

This chain uses TRBV25-1 with TRBJ2-1; D might be TRBD2 (5 bases). This CDR3 comprises 15 residues. Per the germline V gene, CDR1 is MGHDK and CDR2 is SYGVNS. With 5 bases removed from V and 4 bases from J, the gap between germline ends came to 15 bases. The CDR3 region is CASSPPFGRYNEQFF. CDR3 sequence (DNA): TGTGCCAGCAGTCCCCCCTTTGGGAGATACAATGAGCAGTTCTTC.

The chain employs TRBV4-3 and TRBJ2-3, with a tentative D call TRBD2 (5 bases). Germline CDR1 and CDR2: LGHNA and YSLEER. This CDR3 has 16 amino acids. The V gene lost 2 bases and the J gene lost 6 bases, with 18 bases spanning the gap. CDR3 in amino acids: CASSQSGRYFGDTQYF. CDR3 nucleotide sequence: TGCGCCAGCAGCCAAAGCGGCCGATATTTCGGCGATACGCAGTATTTT.

The genes are TRBV12-3 or TRBV12-4 and TRBJ2-7; 10 nucleotides agree with TRBD2. V was clipped by 3 bases and J by 3 bases; unmatched bases: 5. The CDR3 is made up of 15 amino acids. CDR3 sequence (DNA): TGTGCCAGCAGTTTTGGACTAGCGGACAACTACGAGCAGTACTTC. This codes for CASSFGLADNYEQYF.